The 28 T cell receptor beta chains presented below share a single source sample, sequenced in a study of shared clonotypes between healthy human individuals. Profiling relied on immunoSEQ multiplex PCR, and the TCRdb table lists in-frame clones only, not all of them. The sample has fewer than 1 million clones, about 96% seen once. CD8 cells regarded as naive lacked CD45RO, were positively chosen for CCR7, and omitted terminally differentiated effector memory CD45RA+ cells. Input material: naive CD8+ T cells sorted from blood. These receptors all come from a man aged 25-45 years in good health.

The V call is TRBV6-5, the J call TRBJ1-1; D call uncertain. In germline, CDR1 is MNHEY, CDR2 SVGAGI. The germline V and J ends were trimmed by 5 bases and 0 bases, with 10 bases remaining between them. The CDR3 extends over 14 amino acids. DNA for the CDR3: TGTGCCAGCAGTAAACCTAGTATGAACACTGAAGCTTTCTTT. This sequence encodes CASSKPSMNTEAFF.

The chain is built from TRBV30 and TRBJ2-1; D perhaps matches TRBD1 (6 bases). V lost 1 base, J lost 6 bases, and 16 bases lay in between. CDR1 and CDR2 from the germline V gene are GTSNPN and SVGIG (reference sequence). CDR3 length: 15 amino acids. CDR3 sequence: CAWSDAGAVFNEQFF. The DNA of the CDR3 is TGTGCCTGGAGTGACGCAGGGGCAGTTTTCAATGAGCAGTTCTTC.

Turning to this clone: Additional DNA sequences in this sample encode the identical CDR3. The gene calls are TRBV27 and TRBJ2-3; no firm D call. V lost 5 bases and J lost 1, with 4 bases in between. Germline CDR1 reads MNHEY; CDR2 reads SMNVEV (reference sequence). This CDR3 contains 12 residues. The CDR3, as DNA: TGTGCCAGCAGTCACCGCACAGATACGCAGTATTTT. It is translated as CASSHRTDTQYF.

The chain recombines TRBV7-9 with TRBJ1-5; possibly TRBD1 for D (6 bases). Germline loops: CDR1 SEHNR, CDR2 FQNEAQ (reference sequence). Trimming removed 2 bases at V and 6 bases at J, with 11 bases between. The CDR3 has 14 residues. The CDR3 loop reads CASSLTGGSQPQHF. The CDR3 region has the DNA TGTGCCAGCAGCTTAACCGGGGGCAGTCAGCCCCAGCATTTT.

The rearrangement links TRBV7-9 to TRBJ2-3, with D perhaps matching TRBD2 (6 bases). The V gene lost 3 bases and the J gene lost 5 bases, with 18 bases spanning the gap. The CDR3 sequence is 16 residues long. Germline-derived CDR1 and CDR2 are SEHNR and FQNEAQ (reference sequence). The CDR3 protein is CASSFRTTVGGDTQYF. Written as DNA, the CDR3 is TGTGCCAGCAGCTTCCGGACTACCGTCGGGGGAGATACGCAGTATTTT. The full variable domain, rest sourced from reference TRBV7-9 and TRBJ2-3, is DTGVSQNPRHKITKRGQNVTFRCDPISEHNRLYWYRQTLGQGPEFLTYFQNEAQLEKSRLLSDRFSAERPKGSFSTLEIQRTEQGDSAMYLCASSFRTTVGGDTQYFGPGTRLTVL.

The chain carries TRBV11-2 and TRBJ2-3; 7 positions match TRBD2. Germline-derived CDR1 and CDR2 are SGHAT and FQNNGV. Germline trimming cut 3 bases from V and 6 bases from J; bases unmatched to any gene: 12. The CDR3 sequence is 16 residues long. As DNA, the CDR3 is TGTGCCAGCAGCTTTTCGGTCGCGGGGGATCCGGATACGCAGTATTTT. Its protein is CASSFSVAGDPDTQYF. Filled out from reference TRBV11-2 and TRBJ2-3, the complete variable domain reads EAGVAQSPRYKIIEKRQSVAFWCNPISGHATLYWYQQILGQGPKLLIQFQNNGVVDDSQLPKDRFSAERLKGVDSTLKIQPAKLEDSAVYLCASSFSVAGDPDTQYFGPGTRLTVL.

The chain links TRBV4-1 to TRBJ2-1; TRBD1 matches at 7 bases. Germline CDR1 and CDR2: MGHRA and YSYEKL. J lost 5 bases, V lost 0 bases, and 4 bases had no gene match. This CDR3 spans 15 amino acids. The CDR3 nucleotides read TGCGCCAGCAGCCAAGAGGGACAGAGAAACAATGAGCAGTTCTTC. It is translated as CASSQEGQRNNEQFF.

The gene calls are TRBV12-5 and TRBJ1-2, with D hard to call. V was cut by 5 bases and J by 3 bases, with 10 bases left in between. The CDR3 sequence is 13 residues long. CDR1 is LGHNT, CDR2 FRNRAP, per germline. CDR3 protein: CASGTPGDYGYTF. The CDR3 DNA reads as TGTGCTAGTGGTACCCCCGGGGACTATGGCTACACCTTC.

The V call is TRBV5-6, the J call TRBJ2-2, with D perhaps matching TRBD1 (6 bases). Trimming removed 4 bases at V and 4 bases at J, with 11 bases between. Germline CDR1 is SGHDT and CDR2 is YYEEEE. This CDR3 contains 14 residues. The DNA of the CDR3 is TGTGCCAGCAGCCAACAGGGTGGCACCGGGGAGCTGTTTTTT. Its protein product is CASSQQGGTGELFF.

CDR3 in DNA: TGTGCCACCGCCGATAACTACGAGCAGTACTTC. Translated, it gives CATADNYEQYF. V is TRBV28 and J is TRBJ2-7; D gene ambiguous. Per the germline V gene, CDR1 is MDHEN and CDR2 is SYDVKM. This CDR3 region has 11 residues. Between the trimmed V and J ends, which lost 10 bases and 3 bases, there was a span of 10 bases.

The chain joins TRBV7-6 to TRBJ2-7, with TRBD2 matching 7 bases. J was trimmed by 3 bases and V by 2 bases; bases with no gene match: 7. Germline assignment: CDR1 SGHVS and CDR2 FNYEAQ. There are 15 residues in the CDR3. The CDR3 DNA is TGTGCCAGCAGCTTATACGCGGGAGAGTACTACGAGCAGTACTTC. It is translated as CASSLYAGEYYEQYF.

The rearrangement joins TRBV14 to TRBJ2-5; D unclear. The CDR3 length is 14 residues. CDR1 is SGHDN, CDR2 FVKESK, per germline. The V end lost 4 bases, the J end lost 0 bases, and 9 bases lay between the germline ends. CDR3 loop: CASSRRKYQETQYF. CDR3 bases: TGTGCCAGCAGCCGCCGCAAGTACCAAGAGACCCAGTACTTC.

This clone has only one observation. The chain links TRBV7-3 to TRBJ2-2; D perhaps matches TRBD2 (6 bases). Deletions cut 5 bases from V and 1 base from J, with 14 bases between. The CDR3 sequence is 16 residues long. The germline V gene encodes CDR1 SGHTA and CDR2 FQGTGA. The CDR3 DNA is TGTGCCAGCAGCCCCTCGCTAGCGCGGAACACCGGGGAGCTGTTTTTT. Protein product: CASSPSLARNTGELFF.

The rearrangement uses TRBV2 and TRBJ2-2; 15 bases are a match to TRBD2. V was pared by 7 bases and J by 6 bases, with 6 bases of the junction left unmatched. In germline, CDR1 is SNHLY, CDR2 FYNNEI. The CDR3 has 16 residues. The CDR3 here is CASIGTSGRSAGELFF. CDR3 sequence (DNA): TGTGCCAGCATCGGGACTAGCGGGAGGTCGGCCGGGGAGCTGTTTTTT.

The table lists this clone with a count of one. V gene TRBV28 combines with J gene TRBJ1-4; 7 nucleotides match TRBD1. CDR1 and CDR2 from the germline V gene are MDHEN and SYDVKM. J lost 7 bases, V lost 5 bases, and 16 bases had no gene match. The CDR3 is 17 amino acids. CDR3 sequence reads: CASSGGQAAISLEKLFF. The CDR3, as DNA: TGTGCCAGCAGTGGCGGACAGGCTGCGATTTCTCTTGAAAAACTGTTTTTT.

The V and J genes are TRBV5-6 and TRBJ2-7; D not resolved. Germline values: CDR1 SGHDT, CDR2 YYEEEE. Trimming pared 2 bases from V and 2 bases from J, leaving 14 bases between. The CDR3 length is 15 residues. The CDR3 is CASSLSRRFPYEQYF. For the CDR3, the DNA is TGTGCCAGCAGCTTAAGCCGTCGGTTCCCCTACGAGCAGTACTTC.

The V call is TRBV4-3, the J call TRBJ2-7, with TRBD2 matching 11 bases. Germline V lookup: CDR1 LGHNA, CDR2 YSLEER. The V and J ends lost 4 bases and 7 bases, in that order; junction bases with no gene match: 15. This CDR3 has 17 amino acids. CDR3: CASSRTLRIAGGEEQYF. In DNA form, the CDR3 reads TGCGCCAGCAGCCGAACCCTGCGCATAGCGGGAGGGGAAGAGCAGTACTTC.

The genes are TRBV6-5 and TRBJ1-1, with D perhaps matching TRBD1 (5 bases). Germline V CDR1 and CDR2: MNHEY, SVGAGI. The CDR3 is made up of 14 amino acids. V shed 2 bases and J shed 11 bases, with 18 bases lying between them. CDR3 amino acids: CASSYLRDGRFAFF. DNA of the CDR3: TGTGCCAGCAGTTACCTACGGGACGGGAGGTTCGCTTTCTTT.

The rearrangement joins TRBV5-5 to TRBJ2-2; 7 nucleotides line up with TRBD1. CDR3 length: 18 amino acids. Germline V gene sequence: CDR1 SGHKS, CDR2 YYEKEE (reference sequence). The V segment lost 1 base and the J segment 3 bases; nucleotides outside the gene matches: 12. In DNA, the CDR3 is TGTGCCAGCAGCTTGTATGTTATTTGGGACAGAGACACCGGGGAGCTGTTTTTT. As protein: CASSLYVIWDRDTGELFF.

V and J are TRBV15 and TRBJ2-5, with D unclear. The V gene's germline CDR1 is LNHNV and CDR2 YYDKDF (reference sequence). The CDR3 has 14 amino acids. Deletions cut 0 bases from V and 1 base from J, with 6 bases between. The CDR3 region is CATSRDGSQETQYF. DNA of the CDR3: TGTGCCACCAGCAGAGATGGCAGCCAAGAGACCCAGTACTTC.

The rearrangement joins TRBV6-1 to TRBJ2-7; D unresolved. Looked up from germline, CDR1 is MNHNS and CDR2 is SASEGT. Trimming took off 6 bases at V and 0 bases at J, with 15 bases between the two ends. The CDR3 consists of 15 residues. The CDR3 bases are TGTGCCAGCAGCCCCCGGACCGCTCCCTCCTACGAGCAGTACTTC. As protein: CASSPRTAPSYEQYF.

The chain recombines TRBV4-1 with TRBJ2-3; D remains ambiguous. V was pared by 0 bases and J by 5 bases, with 12 bases between. CDR3 length equals 15 residues. Germline CDR1 and CDR2: MGHRA and YSYEKL. CDR3 nucleotide sequence: TGCGCCAGCAGCCAAGATGGAAGGGCCGGAGATACGCAGTATTTT. Protein product: CASSQDGRAGDTQYF.

This chain uses TRBV7-6 with TRBJ2-1; the match to TRBD1 covers 9 bases. The CDR3 runs 15 residues. V was pared by 5 bases and J by 8 bases, with 10 bases of the junction left unmatched. CDR1 and CDR2 (germline): SGHVS, FNYEAQ. CDR3 in amino acids: CASSQGQGWVYEQFF. CDR3 nucleotides: TGTGCCAGCAGCCAGGGACAGGGCTGGGTCTATGAGCAGTTCTTC.

In nucleotides, the CDR3 is TGTGCCAGCAGCCCGCGACGGGGGGATGAGCAGTTCTTC. Protein: CASSPRRGDEQFF. The chain couples TRBV7-8 to TRBJ2-1, with 7 bases that match TRBD2. Losses at the gene ends were 5 bases for V and 8 bases for J; bases not matched to a gene: 6. The CDR3 runs 13 residues. Germline assignment: CDR1 SGHVS and CDR2 FQNEAQ.

In its sample, this clone was seen once. The V and J genes are TRBV11-2 and TRBJ2-1, with 11 bases aligning to TRBD2. Losses at the gene ends were 1 base for V and 9 bases for J; bases not matched to a gene: 2. Germline V gene sequence: CDR1 SGHAT, CDR2 FQNNGV. This CDR3 contains 14 residues. The CDR3 is CASSLALAGVEQFF. In DNA form, the CDR3 reads TGTGCCAGCAGCTTAGCACTAGCGGGAGTTGAGCAGTTCTTC.

The chain links TRBV14 to TRBJ2-5; D call uncertain. The germline V gene has CDR1 SGHDN and CDR2 FVKESK. This CDR3 region has 17 residues. V dropped 0 bases and J dropped 0 bases, with 14 bases sitting between them. The DNA for the CDR3 is TGTGCCAGCAGCCAAGAAGGCCGGATCCCGTACCAAGAGACCCAGTACTTC. It translates to CASSQEGRIPYQETQYF.

The chain uses TRBV10-2 and TRBJ2-3; tentative D call: TRBD1 (5 bases). Germline values: CDR1 WSHSY, CDR2 SAAADI. V dropped 4 bases and J dropped 2 bases, with 7 bases sitting between them. This CDR3 has 13 residues. CDR3 loop: CASSAGNTDTQYF. CDR3 sequence (DNA): TGCGCCAGCAGTGCAGGGAACACAGATACGCAGTATTTT.

V usage is TRBV7-7 and J usage is TRBJ2-5, with D perhaps matching TRBD2 (7 bases). The CDR3 extends over 12 amino acids. CDR1 SSHAT and CDR2 FNYEAQ come from the germline V gene (reference sequence). The CDR3 protein is CASGQGPETQYF. CDR3 coding DNA: TGTGCTAGCGGGCAGGGGCCAGAGACCCAGTACTTC.